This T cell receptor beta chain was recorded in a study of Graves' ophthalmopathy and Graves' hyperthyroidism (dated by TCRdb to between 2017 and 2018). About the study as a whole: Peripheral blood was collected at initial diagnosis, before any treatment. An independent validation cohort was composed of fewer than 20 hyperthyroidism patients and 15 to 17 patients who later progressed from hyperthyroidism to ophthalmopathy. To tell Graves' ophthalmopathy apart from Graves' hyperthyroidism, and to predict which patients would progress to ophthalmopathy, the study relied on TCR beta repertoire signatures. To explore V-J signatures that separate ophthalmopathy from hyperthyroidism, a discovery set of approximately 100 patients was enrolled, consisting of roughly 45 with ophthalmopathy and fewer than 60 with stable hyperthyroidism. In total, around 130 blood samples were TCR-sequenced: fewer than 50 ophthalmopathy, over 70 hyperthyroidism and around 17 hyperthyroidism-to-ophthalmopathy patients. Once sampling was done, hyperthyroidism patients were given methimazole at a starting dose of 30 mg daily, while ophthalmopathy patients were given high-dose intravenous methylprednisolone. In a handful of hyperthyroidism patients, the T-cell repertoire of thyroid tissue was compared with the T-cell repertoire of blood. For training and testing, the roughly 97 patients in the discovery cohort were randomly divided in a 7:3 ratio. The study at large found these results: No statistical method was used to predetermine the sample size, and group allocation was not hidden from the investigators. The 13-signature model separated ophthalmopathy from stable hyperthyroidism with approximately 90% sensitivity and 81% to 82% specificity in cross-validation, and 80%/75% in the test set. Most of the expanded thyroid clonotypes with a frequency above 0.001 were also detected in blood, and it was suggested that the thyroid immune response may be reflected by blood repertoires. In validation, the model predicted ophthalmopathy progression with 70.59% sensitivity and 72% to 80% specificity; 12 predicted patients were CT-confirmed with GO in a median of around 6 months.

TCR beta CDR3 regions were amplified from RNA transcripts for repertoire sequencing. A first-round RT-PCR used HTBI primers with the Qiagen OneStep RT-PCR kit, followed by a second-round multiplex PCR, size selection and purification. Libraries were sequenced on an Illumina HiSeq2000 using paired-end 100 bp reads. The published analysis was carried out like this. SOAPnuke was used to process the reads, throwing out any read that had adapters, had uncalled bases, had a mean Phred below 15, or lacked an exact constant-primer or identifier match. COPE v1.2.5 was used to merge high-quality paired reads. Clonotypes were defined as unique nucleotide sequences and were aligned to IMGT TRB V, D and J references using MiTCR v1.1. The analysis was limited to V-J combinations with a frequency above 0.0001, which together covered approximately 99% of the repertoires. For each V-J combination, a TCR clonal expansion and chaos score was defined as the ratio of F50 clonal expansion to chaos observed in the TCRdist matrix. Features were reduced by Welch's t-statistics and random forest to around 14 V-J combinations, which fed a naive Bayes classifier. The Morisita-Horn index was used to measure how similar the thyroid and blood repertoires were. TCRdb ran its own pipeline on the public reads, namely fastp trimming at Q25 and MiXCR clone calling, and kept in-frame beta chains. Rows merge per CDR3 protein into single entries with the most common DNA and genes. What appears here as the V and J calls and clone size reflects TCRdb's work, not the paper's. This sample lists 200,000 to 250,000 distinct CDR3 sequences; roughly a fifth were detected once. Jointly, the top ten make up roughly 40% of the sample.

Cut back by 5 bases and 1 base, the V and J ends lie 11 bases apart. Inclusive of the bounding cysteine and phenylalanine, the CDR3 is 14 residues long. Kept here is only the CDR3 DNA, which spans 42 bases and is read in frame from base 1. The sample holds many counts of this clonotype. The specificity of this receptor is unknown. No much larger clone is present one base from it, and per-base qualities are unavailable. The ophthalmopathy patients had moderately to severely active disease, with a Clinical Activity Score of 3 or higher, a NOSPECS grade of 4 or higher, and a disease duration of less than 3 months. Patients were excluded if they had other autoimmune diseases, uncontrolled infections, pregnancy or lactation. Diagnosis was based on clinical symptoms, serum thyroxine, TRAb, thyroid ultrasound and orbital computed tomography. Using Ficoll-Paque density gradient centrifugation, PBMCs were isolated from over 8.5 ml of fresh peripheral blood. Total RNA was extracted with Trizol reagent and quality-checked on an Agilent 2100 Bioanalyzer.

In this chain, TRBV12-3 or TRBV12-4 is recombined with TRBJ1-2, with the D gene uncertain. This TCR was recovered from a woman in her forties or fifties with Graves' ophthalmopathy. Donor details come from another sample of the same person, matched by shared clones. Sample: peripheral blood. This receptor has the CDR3 CASSPQTDNYGYTF. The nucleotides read TGTGCCAGCAGTCCCCAGACGGATAACTATGGCTACACCTTC.